The entry below gives a single TCR beta chain sequence along with its context. This sample was taken from a study of blood T cell repertoires in COVID-19. At the level of the study: Collection of acute and convalescent COVID-19 samples took place in the United States, Italy and Spain.

Original handling: It was from reference gene primer amplification that nucleated cell counts were estimated. Measured with immunoSEQ multiplex PCR; TCRdb has only the in-frame clones, and not every one. V and J calls and clone size are as listed in that table; D and trimming were resolved from the DNA. The sample records approximately 300,000 clones, roughly 90% being singletons. The junction had 3 bases not matched to a gene; V was cut back by 1 base and J by 9 bases. Germline loops: CDR1 MGHRA, CDR2 YSYEKL. This CDR3 has 13 amino acids. In Seattle, patients joined the study during active infection and were tracked longitudinally.

The sequence was collected from a woman in her twenties or thirties with COVID-19, enrolled during active disease. The chain carries TRBV4-1 and TRBJ2-1, with TRBD1 matching 7 bases. The sample comprised peripheral blood. The DNA for the CDR3 is TGCGCCAGCAGCCAAGTAAGACAGGGTGAGCAGTTCTTC. Its translation is CASSQVRQGEQFF.